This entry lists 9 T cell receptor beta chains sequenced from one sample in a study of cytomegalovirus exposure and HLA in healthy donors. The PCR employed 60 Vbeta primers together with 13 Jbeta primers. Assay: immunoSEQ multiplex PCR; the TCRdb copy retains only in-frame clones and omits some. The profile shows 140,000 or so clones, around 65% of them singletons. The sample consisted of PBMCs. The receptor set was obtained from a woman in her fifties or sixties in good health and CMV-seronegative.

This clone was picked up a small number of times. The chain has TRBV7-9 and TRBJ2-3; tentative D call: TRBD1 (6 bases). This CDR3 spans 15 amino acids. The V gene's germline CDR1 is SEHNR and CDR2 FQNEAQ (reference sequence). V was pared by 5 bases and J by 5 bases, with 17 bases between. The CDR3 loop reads CASSPLLGTQDTQYF. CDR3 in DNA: TGTGCCAGCAGCCCCCTACTGGGGACACAAGATACGCAGTATTTT. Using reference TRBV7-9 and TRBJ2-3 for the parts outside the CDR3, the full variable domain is DTGVSQNPRHKITKRGQNVTFRCDPISEHNRLYWYRQTLGQGPEFLTYFQNEAQLEKSRLLSDRFSAERPKGSFSTLEIQRTEQGDSAMYLCASSPLLGTQDTQYFGPGTRLTVL.

CDR3 in amino acids: CASSYSRDIRDEQYF. CDR3 DNA sequence: TGTGCCAGCAGTTACTCGAGGGACATTAGGGACGAGCAGTACTTC. The chain links TRBV6-5 to TRBJ2-7; a possible D gene is TRBD1 (6 bases). The CDR3 covers 15 residues. CDR1 is MNHEY, CDR2 SVGAGI, per germline. Between the trimmed V and J ends, which lost 0 bases and 5 bases, there was a span of 14 bases.

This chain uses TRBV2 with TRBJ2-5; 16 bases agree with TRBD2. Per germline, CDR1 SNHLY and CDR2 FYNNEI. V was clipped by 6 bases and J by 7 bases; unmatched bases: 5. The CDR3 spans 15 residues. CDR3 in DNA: TGTGCCAGCAGGGGACTAGCGGGGGGGCTTGGGACCCAGTACTTC. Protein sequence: CASRGLAGGLGTQYF.

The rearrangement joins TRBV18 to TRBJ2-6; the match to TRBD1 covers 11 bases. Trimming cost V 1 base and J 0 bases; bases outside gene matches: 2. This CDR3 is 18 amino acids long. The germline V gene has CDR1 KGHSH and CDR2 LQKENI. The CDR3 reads CASSPRTGGISGANVLTF. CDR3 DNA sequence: TGTGCCAGCTCACCACGGACAGGGGGCATCTCTGGGGCCAACGTCCTGACTTTC.

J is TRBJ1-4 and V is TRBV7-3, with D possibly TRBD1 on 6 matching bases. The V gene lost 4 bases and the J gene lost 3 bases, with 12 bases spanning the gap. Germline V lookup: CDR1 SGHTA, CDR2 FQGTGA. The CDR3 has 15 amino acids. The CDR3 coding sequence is TGTGCCAGCAGCTCCGAGGACAGACCTAATGAAAAACTGTTTTTT. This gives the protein CASSSEDRPNEKLFF.

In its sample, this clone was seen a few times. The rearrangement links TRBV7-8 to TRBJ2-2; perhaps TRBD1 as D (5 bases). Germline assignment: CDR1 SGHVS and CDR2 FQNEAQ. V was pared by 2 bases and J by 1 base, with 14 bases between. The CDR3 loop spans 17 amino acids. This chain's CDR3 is CASSLYRGHQNTGELFF. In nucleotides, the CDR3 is TGTGCCAGCAGCTTATATAGGGGCCACCAGAACACCGGGGAGCTGTTTTTT.

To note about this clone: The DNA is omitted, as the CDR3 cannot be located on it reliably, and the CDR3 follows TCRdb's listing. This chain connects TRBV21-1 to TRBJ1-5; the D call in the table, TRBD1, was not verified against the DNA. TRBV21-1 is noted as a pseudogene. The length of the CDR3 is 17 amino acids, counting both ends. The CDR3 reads CASSKKGDRYRCQPQHF.

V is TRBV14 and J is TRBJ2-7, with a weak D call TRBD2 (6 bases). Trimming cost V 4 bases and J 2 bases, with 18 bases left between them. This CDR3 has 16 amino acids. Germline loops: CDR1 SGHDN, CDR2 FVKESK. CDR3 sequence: CASSPRSVREPYEQYF. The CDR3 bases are TGTGCCAGCAGCCCCCGCAGCGTCCGGGAGCCCTACGAGCAGTACTTC.

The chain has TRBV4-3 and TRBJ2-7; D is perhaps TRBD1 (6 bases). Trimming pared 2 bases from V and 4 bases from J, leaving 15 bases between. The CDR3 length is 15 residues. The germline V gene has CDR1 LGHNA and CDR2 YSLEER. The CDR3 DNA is TGCGCCAGCAGCCAACCTCGACAGGAAAAGTACGAGCAGTACTTC. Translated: CASSQPRQEKYEQYF.